This T cell receptor beta chain is drawn from a study of patients and donors after allogeneic stem cell transplantation. The germline V gene encodes CDR1 SQVTM and CDR2 ANQGSEA. This CDR3 contains 14 residues. V shed 3 bases and J shed 3 bases, with 15 bases lying between them. TCRdb used MiXCR to reprocess the RT-PCR reads, holding one entry per CDR3 protein. The sample yields about 57,000 distinct CDR3 sequences, about an eighth seen once. Input material: blood, either unsorted or a sorted T cell fraction (not recorded which). The chain is built from TRBV29-1 and TRBJ2-7; D is ambiguous. The clonotype comes from a human donor who was either an allogeneic HSCT recipient or a stem cell or donor lymphocyte infusion donor (not recorded which). It is not recorded whose cells these are; they may come from a transplant donor. CDR3 bases: TGCAGCGTTGAGACCGGGCAGAAGAACTACGAGCAGTACTTC. As protein: CSVETGQKNYEQYF.